This entry describes one TCR beta chain. The antigen it binds to is not known. Per-base quality was not reported, and no clone a single base away is much larger than it. The data were taken from a study of blood T cell repertoires in COVID-19 (dated by TCRdb to 2020 to 2022). Study-wide context: Samples covering the acute and convalescent phases of COVID-19 were provided by collaborators in the United States, Italy and Spain. The sample metadata nearly always contained a de-identified subject ID, COVID-19 status, age in years and sex. The prospective study material was composed of cDNA or gDNA derived from T cells, B-cell-depleted T cells, or PBMCs. HLA class I and class II types, where available, came from metadata supplied by the sample provider rather than from assay-based typing. Samples came from the ongoing ImmuneRACE study (first 160 participants) plus 1,254 subjects from 6 global collaborators. Subjects who had been exposed to COVID-19, were actively infected with it, or had recovered from it provided the deeply sampled blood TCRbeta repertoires that made up the dataset. The repertoires were released in a freely available public database intended as a resource for research on the immune response to SARS-CoV-2.

The collaborating institutions used their own protocols to collect whole blood in K2EDTA tubes. For TCRbeta analysis, collaborators shipped samples as frozen whole blood, isolated PBMCs, or DNA extracted from either of those sample types. The germline V gene (reference sequence) specifies MNHEY as CDR1 and SMNVEV as CDR2. From the cysteine up to the phenylalanine, the CDR3 has a length of 15 residues. This entry keeps only the CDR3 DNA: 45 bases, framed from base 1. V is cut by 6 bases and J by 3 bases, and the space between the germline ends is 17 bases. Broader findings and caveats from the paper: The quantity of clinical and demographic metadata differed by source and by participant and was supplied without curation.

TCRbeta CDR3 regions were amplified from genomic DNA by means of the immunoSEQ Assay, a bias-controlled multiplex PCR. Concerning the study's data processing: Within the assay, amplification of reference gene primers was used to estimate how many nucleated cells each sample contained. To quantify the absolute abundance of each unique TCRbeta CDR3 rearrangement, sequence reads were collapsed and filtered. For each sample, productive Simpson clonality was calculated as the square root of Simpson's diversity index across productive rearrangements. TCRdb carries this immuneACCESS record with in-frame sequences only. Its versions omit some clonotypes, under half of them owing to an unresolved V gene in the studies checked, with the rest unexplained. V, J and clone size reflect that table, while D and trimming were determined from the DNA. This sample holds approximately 38,000 clones; around 83% were observed only once. The top ten clonotypes cover approximately 25% of the sample.

The rearrangement joined TRBV27 to TRBJ1-1; the best D guess is TRBD1, with 6 bases matching. Sequencing was carried out using peripheral blood. The clonotype comes from a human donor with acute or convalescent COVID-19. The donor label of this sample is uncertain. In nucleotides, the sequence is TGTGCCAGCAGCCGGACCTCGTGGGGGCACACTGAAGCTTTCTTT. This translates into CASSRTSWGHTEAFF.